This T cell receptor (beta chain) was retrieved from a study of siplizumab effects on memory and regulatory T cells. Study-wide results and limits: No assignable naive or memory phenotype existed for roughly 75-96% of proliferating CD4+ or CD8+ clones. Mean Treg-derived proportions of mappable alloreactive CD4+ clones were roughly 69% for siplizumab and less than 35% for controls. Apparently key alloresponse contributors, naive T cells also seemed more diverse than memory cells. The alloreactive clones that mapped to unstimulated subsets made up only a minor fraction.

Germline loops: CDR1 SGHRS, CDR2 YFSETQ. The CDR3 runs 16 residues. V shed 0 bases and J shed 2 bases, with 13 bases lying between them. For this clone: Its antigen is currently unknown.

Sequencing was performed with immunoSEQ multiplex PCR; in TCRdb, only in-frame clones are kept and a portion is missing. In the table there are approximately 65,000 clones, approximately 79% of which are singletons. The sample comprised memory CD4+ T cells sorted from blood. This TCR was sampled from a human donor in good health. The chain joins TRBV5-1 to TRBJ2-3; D is perhaps TRBD1 (5 bases). CDR3 nucleotide sequence: TGCGCCAGCAGCTTGGGTTGGGGCCCAACCACAGATACGCAGTATTTT. The encoded protein is CASSLGWGPTTDTQYF. Looking up the rest from reference TRBV5-1 and TRBJ2-3 gives the full variable domain: KAGVTQTPRYLIKTRGQQVTLSCSPISGHRSVSWYQQTPGQGLQFLFEYFSETQRNKGNFPGRFSGRQFSNSRSEMNVSTLELGDSALYLCASSLGWGPTTDTQYFGPGTRLTVL.